Below are 23 T cell receptor beta chains sequenced from a single sample in a study of T cell repertoires in cytomegalovirus infection. No antigen has been assigned to these receptors. MiXCR, applied by TCRdb to the reads, yields one record per CDR3 protein. The table lists about 700,000 distinct CDR3 sequences, around 35% of them singletons. Sample: cultured PBMCs, taken from culture after CMV antigen stimulation. Receptor source: a human donor in good health (CMV status not recorded). Some clones in this sample may be carry-over from other donors' samples.

The V gene is TRBV5-4, the J gene TRBJ2-1; 8 bases line up with TRBD2. This CDR3 comprises 15 residues. Germline CDR1 is SGHNT and CDR2 is YYREEE (reference sequence). Germline trimming cut 4 bases from V and 14 bases from J; bases unmatched to any gene: 17. CDR3: CASSPSGTSNGRKFF. The CDR3 DNA follows: TGTGCCAGCAGCCCCTCCGGGACTAGTAACGGGAGGAAGTTCTTC.

The chain recombines TRBV18 with TRBJ1-1; no reliable D call. Germline V gene data show CDR1 as KGHSH and CDR2 as LQKENI. V was clipped by 2 bases and J by 2 bases, with 12 bases between them. This CDR3 is 15 amino acids long. For the CDR3, the DNA is TGTGCCAGCTCACCAGGTGGAGTGATCAACACTGAAGCTTTCTTT. This codes for CASSPGGVINTEAFF.

The CDR3 protein is CASSLHPRDSEAFF. The CDR3, as DNA: TGTGCCAGCAGCTTACACCCCCGGGACAGCGAAGCTTTCTTT. This chain uses TRBV7-8 with TRBJ1-1; the match to TRBD1 covers 7 bases. Germline V CDR1 and CDR2: SGHVS, FQNEAQ. The CDR3 loop spans 14 amino acids. Losses at the gene ends were 2 bases for V and 8 bases for J; bases not matched to a gene: 8. Using reference TRBV7-8 and TRBJ1-1 for the parts outside the CDR3, the full variable domain is GAGVSQSPRYKVAKRGQDVALRCDPISGHVSLFWYQQALGQGPEFLTYFQNEAQLDKSGLPSDRFFAERPEGSVSTLKIQRTQQEDSAVYLCASSLHPRDSEAFFGQGTRLTVV.

This clonotype was counted only a few times. This rearrangement joins TRBV27 to TRBJ2-1; D remains ambiguous. The CDR3 extends over 14 amino acids. Germline V gene sequence: CDR1 MNHEY, CDR2 SMNVEV (reference sequence). The V end was cut by 6 bases, the J end by 0 bases, with 9 bases between. The DNA for the CDR3 is TGTGCCAGCAGCGAGATCTCCTCCTACAATGAGCAGTTCTTC. Its protein is CASSEISSYNEQFF.

The chain is built from TRBV19 and TRBJ1-1; D is ambiguous. Germline assignment: CDR1 LNHDA and CDR2 SQIVND (reference sequence). V lost 7 bases to trimming and J lost 6 bases, with 9 bases between them. The CDR3 sequence is 11 residues long. CDR3 amino acids: CASTGEAEAFF. As DNA, the CDR3 is TGTGCCAGTACCGGGGAGGCTGAAGCTTTCTTT.

This clonotype turned up a few times. V is TRBV6-2 or TRBV6-3 and J is TRBJ1-5, with D perhaps TRBD1 (5 bases). Germline V gene lookup returns CDR1 MNHEY and CDR2 SVGEGT. Trimming removed 7 bases at V and 0 bases at J, with 13 bases between. The CDR3 runs 15 residues. CDR3 sequence: CASTGTRYSNQPQHF. The CDR3 DNA reads TGTGCCAGCACAGGGACCCGTTATAGCAATCAGCCCCAGCATTTT.

The gene calls are TRBV2 and TRBJ2-6; D might be TRBD1 or TRBD2, each matching 6 bases. The CDR3 has 16 amino acids. The V gene lost 5 bases and the J gene lost 2 bases, with 13 bases spanning the gap. CDR1 is SNHLY and CDR2 is FYNNEI in the germline V gene. Here the CDR3 reads CASSRTGRTGANVLTF. The CDR3 DNA follows: TGTGCCAGCAGTCGTACAGGGAGGACTGGGGCCAACGTCCTGACTTTC.

J is TRBJ2-7 and V is TRBV20-1; 8 bases align to TRBD2. In germline, CDR1 is DFQATT, CDR2 SNEGSKA (reference sequence). Losses at the gene ends were 3 bases for V and 5 bases for J; bases not matched to a gene: 6. The CDR3 totals 13 residues. CDR3 nucleotide sequence: TGCAGTGCTAGCTACCTAGCGGGCCACGAGCAGTACTTC. Amino acids: CSASYLAGHEQYF.

This chain links TRBV12-3 or TRBV12-4 with TRBJ1-1; D may be TRBD1 (6 bases). The V end was cut by 10 bases, the J end by 4 bases, with 16 bases between. The CDR3 contains 13 residues. The chain's CDR3 is CATSRDTRTEAFF. The DNA for the CDR3 is TGTGCCACCTCCCGGGACACGCGCACTGAAGCTTTCTTT.

With regard to this clonotype: A clone one base away is much larger, so this may be a read error. The chain combines TRBV7-9 with TRBJ1-1, with no clear D. Per germline, CDR1 SEHNR and CDR2 FQNEAQ (reference sequence). CDR3 length: 13 residues. Trimming shortened V by 6 bases and J by 0 bases, and 8 bases separated the two germline ends. CDR3 protein: CASRPEMNTEAFF. As DNA, the CDR3 is TGTGCCAGCAGACCTGAGATGAACACTGAAGCTTTCTTT.

The genes are TRBV19 and TRBJ2-1; tentative D call: TRBD1 (5 bases). Germline V gene data show CDR1 as LNHDA and CDR2 as SQIVND (reference sequence). Trimming removed 4 bases at V and 5 bases at J, with 12 bases between. The CDR3 has 14 residues. CDR3 DNA sequence: TGTGCCAGTAGTAGGACAAACACTAACAATGAGCAGTTCTTC. Translation gives CASSRTNTNNEQFF. Variable domain in full (rest from reference TRBV19 and TRBJ2-1): DGGITQSPKYLFRKEGQNVTLSCEQNLNHDAMYWYRQDPGQGLRLIYYSQIVNDFQKGDIAEGYSVSREKKESFPLTVTSAQKNPTAFYLCASSRTNTNNEQFFGPGTRLTVL.

At least ten counts were recorded for this clonotype. The chain employs TRBV4-1 and TRBJ1-5, with a tentative D call TRBD1 (6 bases). The ends were cut back, 0 bases at V and 7 bases at J, with 16 bases in the middle. Germline V gene data show CDR1 as MGHRA and CDR2 as YSYEKL. This CDR3 is 16 amino acids long. DNA of the CDR3: TGCGCCAGCAGCCAAGATCGGAGGGGGTATGGACAGCCCCAGCATTTT. Translation: CASSQDRRGYGQPQHF.

This clonotype was detected only once. The chain links TRBV6-6 to TRBJ2-2; no clear D gene. Germline CDR1 reads MNHNY; CDR2 reads SVGAGI (reference sequence). The CDR3 has 15 amino acids. V was shortened by 4 bases and J by 7 bases, with 16 bases between the two germline ends. The CDR3 region has the DNA TGTGCCAGCAGTTCCCCCCCGGTTGGAGTCGGGGAGCTGTTTTTT. It yields the protein CASSSPPVGVGELFF.

This clonotype was observed a few times. This chain connects TRBV7-8 to TRBJ1-1, with D uncertain. Germline CDR1 and CDR2: SGHVS and FQNEAQ. The CDR3 runs to 13 residues. The V gene lost 7 bases and the J gene lost 0 bases, with 9 bases spanning the gap. CDR3 region: CASMYGVNTEAFF. In nucleotides, the CDR3 is TGTGCCAGCATGTACGGGGTGAACACTGAAGCTTTCTTT. The complete variable domain, with remaining parts taken from reference TRBV7-8 and TRBJ1-1, reads GAGVSQSPRYKVAKRGQDVALRCDPISGHVSLFWYQQALGQGPEFLTYFQNEAQLDKSGLPSDRFFAERPEGSVSTLKIQRTQQEDSAVYLCASMYGVNTEAFFGQGTRLTVV.

This clonotype was seen many times. The chain uses TRBV7-2 and TRBJ2-3; tentatively, D is TRBD2 (5 bases). V lost 3 bases and J 6 bases, leaving 13 bases between the germline ends. The CDR3 has 14 residues. Per germline, CDR1 SGHTA and CDR2 FQGNSA. The CDR3 nucleotides read TGTGCCAGCAGCTTCACACGGGATGTTGATACGCAGTATTTT. Translated, it gives CASSFTRDVDTQYF.

The sample holds one count of this clonotype. The chain is built from TRBV6-2 or TRBV6-3 and TRBJ2-7; 7 bases agree with TRBD1. The ends lost 5 bases at V and 6 bases at J; junction bases unmatched: 16. The CDR3 totals 16 residues. CDR1 and CDR2 from the germline V gene are MNHEY and SVGEGT. The CDR3 DNA is TGTGCCAGCAGTAGAGTCCGGGACAGTAGATACGGCGAGCAGTACTTC. Its protein is CASSRVRDSRYGEQYF.

The chain employs TRBV20-1 and TRBJ2-1; TRBD2 matches at 10 bases. The CDR3 is 15 amino acids. V lost 6 bases and J lost 7; bases outside the gene matches: 12. Germline V CDR1 and CDR2: DFQATT, SNEGSKA (reference sequence). Here the CDR3 reads CSATKSGRAFNEQFF. Written as DNA, the CDR3 is TGCAGTGCCACAAAAAGCGGGAGGGCCTTTAATGAGCAGTTCTTC.

This clonotype was seen repeatedly, ten times or more. The chain carries TRBV7-2 and TRBJ2-7; tentatively, D is TRBD1 or TRBD2 (5 bases each). Germline values: CDR1 SGHTA, CDR2 FQGNSA. The CDR3 has 15 amino acids. Trimming took off 5 bases at V and 3 bases at J, with 17 bases between the two ends. The CDR3 region is CASSALPGQHYEQYF. The CDR3 DNA follows: TGTGCCAGCAGCGCATTACCGGGGCAGCACTACGAGCAGTACTTC. The full variable domain, in which reference TRBV7-2 and TRBJ2-7 provide the parts outside the CDR3, is GAGVSQSPSNKVTEKGKDVELRCDPISGHTALYWYRQSLGQGLEFLIYFQGNSAPDKSGLPSDRFSAERTGGSVSTLTIQRTQQEDSAVYLCASSALPGQHYEQYFGPGTRLTVT.

In this sample, this clonotype turned up a few times. The chain combines TRBV10-3 with TRBJ1-6, with no clear D. V gave up 2 bases and J gave up 7 bases, with 12 bases separating them. From germline, CDR1 is ENHRY and CDR2 SYGVKD. The CDR3 runs 15 residues. The CDR3 bases are TGTGCCATCAGTGAGGTGGGAGGACGGAATTCACCCCTCCACTTT. Encoded protein: CAISEVGGRNSPLHF.

This clonotype was recorded a few times. The chain combines TRBV27 with TRBJ1-5; no clear D. Looked up from germline, CDR1 is MNHEY and CDR2 is SMNVEV (reference sequence). CDR3 length: 14 residues. The germline V and J ends were trimmed by 5 bases and 1 base, with 9 bases remaining between them. Here the CDR3 reads CASSRVGSNQPQHF. CDR3 in DNA: TGTGCCAGCAGTCGCGTAGGGAGCAATCAGCCCCAGCATTTT.

The J gene is TRBJ2-7, the V gene TRBV11-2; D is unresolved. The CDR3 is made up of 15 amino acids. The germline gives CDR1 SGHAT, CDR2 FQNNGV. V lost 3 bases, J lost 4 bases, and 16 bases lay in between. The CDR3 reads CASSLTRPSGYEQYF. Written as DNA, the CDR3 is TGTGCCAGCAGCTTGACGAGGCCTAGTGGTTACGAGCAGTACTTC.

This clonotype was seen only a few times. The rearrangement links TRBV6-2 or TRBV6-3 to TRBJ2-5; D is perhaps TRBD1 or TRBD2 (5 bases each). There are 15 residues in the CDR3. The V end was cut by 2 bases, the J end by 3 bases, with 13 bases between. Germline lookup yields CDR1 MNHEY and CDR2 SVGEGT. The CDR3 protein is CASSYPKGREETQYF. DNA for the CDR3: TGTGCCAGCAGTTACCCCAAGGGGAGAGAAGAGACCCAGTACTTC.

The V call is TRBV19, the J call TRBJ1-2; 9 bases map to TRBD1. The CDR3 is 15 amino acids. Germline V lookup: CDR1 LNHDA, CDR2 SQIVND (reference sequence). V lost 7 bases to trimming and J lost 1 base; unmatched junction nucleotides: 7. The CDR3: CASTWDRDGNYGYTF. In DNA form, the CDR3 reads TGTGCCAGTACGTGGGACAGGGATGGTAACTATGGCTACACCTTC.